This TCR beta chain is drawn from a study of blood T cell repertoires in COVID-19. The method was immunoSEQ multiplex PCR; TCRdb's version includes in-frame clones alone and lacks a portion of them. Seen here are roughly 170,000 clones, around 85% observed once, and the top ten hold less than 25%. Germline CDR1 and CDR2: SQVTM and ANQGSEA. V trimming: 7 bases; J trimming: 4 bases; junction bases outside the gene matches: 7. The CDR3 consists of 13 residues. The rearrangement joins TRBV29-1 to TRBJ2-1; 7 nucleotides line up with TRBD2. Sequencing was performed on peripheral blood. The source of this sequence is a man between 65 and 85 years old with active or convalescent COVID-19. The CDR3 DNA reads TGCAGCGCTACTACGGGACTATACAATGAGCAGTTCTTC. Protein: CSATTGLYNEQFF.